One and the same sample provided the 22 T cell receptor beta chains below, sequenced in a study of CD8 T cells in Susac syndrome. An amount of RNA that ranged from roughly 0.5 to 1 ug was reverse transcribed with random hexamers. A single record per CDR3 protein comes from TCRdb applying MiXCR to the immunoSEQ multiplex PCR reads. This sample has 55,000 to 80,000 distinct CDR3 sequences, with roughly 93% found just once. Sequencing was done on a sample of CD4+ T cells from PBMCs. Receptors originate from a human donor with Susac syndrome.

This rearrangement joins TRBV14 to TRBJ2-1; perhaps TRBD1 as D (5 bases). There are 13 residues in the CDR3. Trimming removed 4 bases from V and 10 bases from J, with 14 bases in between. Germline V gene sequence: CDR1 SGHDN, CDR2 FVKESK. The CDR3 DNA reads TGTGCCAGCAGCCGCTTAGGGAACAGGGAGCAGTTCTTC. Translated, it gives CASSRLGNREQFF.

The CDR3 DNA reads TGCAGTGCTAGACCCCAACCGGGGGTCTCTGGAAACACCATATATTTT. The encoded protein is CSARPQPGVSGNTIYF. The chain employs TRBV20-1 and TRBJ1-3; the D gene is possibly TRBD1 (5 bases). V was shortened by 2 bases and J by 0 bases, with 14 bases between the two germline ends. CDR3 length: 16 residues. Germline values: CDR1 DFQATT, CDR2 SNEGSKA (reference sequence).

The chain is built from TRBV28 and TRBJ2-5, with 7 positions matching TRBD1. The CDR3 contains 13 residues. The germline V gene encodes CDR1 MDHEN and CDR2 SYDVKM. With 6 bases clipped from V and 5 bases from J, the junction kept 6 bases outside the gene matches. This CDR3 reads CASRWDSVETQYF. DNA of the CDR3: TGTGCCAGCAGGTGGGACAGCGTGGAGACCCAGTACTTC.

DNA of the CDR3: TGCAGTGCTAGAGACCATACGGGACCACGTAATTCACCCCTCCACTTT. This codes for CSARDHTGPRNSPLHF. The chain joins TRBV20-1 to TRBJ1-6, with a weak D call TRBD1 (5 bases). There are 16 residues in the CDR3. Trimming took off 0 bases at V and 6 bases at J, with 15 bases between the two ends. From germline, CDR1 is DFQATT and CDR2 SNEGSKA (reference sequence).

The chain couples TRBV3-1 to TRBJ2-7; the match to TRBD1 covers 10 bases. Germline trimming cut 4 bases from V and 7 bases from J; bases unmatched to any gene: 16. Germline-derived CDR1 and CDR2 are LGHDT and YNNKEL (reference sequence). This CDR3 is built from 17 residues. CDR3 nucleotides: TGTGCCAGCAGCCCTTTCAACCGGGACAGGGGAGATGGGGAGCAGTACTTC. It specifies CASSPFNRDRGDGEQYF.

For the CDR3, the DNA is TGCAGTGCTAACGGACAGGCAGTGGGCGAGAGCACTGAAGCTTTCTTT. It codes for CSANGQAVGESTEAFF. This chain links TRBV20-1 with TRBJ1-1, with 7 positions matching TRBD1. J was trimmed by 4 bases and V by 4 bases; bases with no gene match: 15. The CDR3 consists of 16 residues. Per germline, CDR1 DFQATT and CDR2 SNEGSKA (reference sequence).

The V and J genes are TRBV20-1 and TRBJ1-1; no reliable D call. Germline CDR1 DFQATT, CDR2 SNEGSKA (reference sequence). Trimming left V 0 bases short and J 3 bases short, with 11 bases between. CDR3 length: 14 amino acids. DNA for the CDR3: TGCAGTGCTAGAGAGACAAGGGCGGACACTGAAGCTTTCTTT. It yields the protein CSARETRADTEAFF.

J is TRBJ2-7 and V is TRBV20-1; unclear D gene. Trimming took off 3 bases at V and 1 base at J, with 10 bases between the two ends. The CDR3 is 13 amino acids. Germline loops: CDR1 DFQATT, CDR2 SNEGSKA (reference sequence). The chain's CDR3 is CSASHTTSYEQYF. CDR3 DNA sequence: TGCAGTGCTAGCCACACGACTTCCTACGAGCAGTACTTC.

This chain links TRBV6-5 with TRBJ1-4; the match to TRBD1 covers 10 bases. CDR1 is MNHEY, CDR2 SVGAGI, per germline. The CDR3 is made up of 15 amino acids. The V segment lost 0 bases and the J segment 9 bases; nucleotides outside the gene matches: 4. The CDR3: CASSYSTGQGKKLFF. The DNA of the CDR3 is TGTGCCAGCAGTTACTCGACGGGACAGGGGAAAAAACTGTTTTTT.

The CDR3 sequence is CASSPMQRPEAFF. Here the CDR3 DNA reads TGTGCCAGCAGCCCCATGCAGAGACCTGAAGCTTTCTTT. The J gene is TRBJ1-1, the V gene TRBV6-5; D is ambiguous. Trimming removed 6 bases from V and 6 bases from J, with 14 bases in between. Germline CDR1 MNHEY, CDR2 SVGAGI. The CDR3 is 13 amino acids.

The chain links TRBV18 to TRBJ1-1, with 7 bases that match TRBD1. Germline loops: CDR1 KGHSH, CDR2 LQKENI. V lost 4 bases and J lost 0; bases outside the gene matches: 2. CDR3 length equals 14 residues. For the CDR3, the DNA is TGTGCCAGCTCACGACAGGGAATGAACACTGAAGCTTTCTTT. It encodes CASSRQGMNTEAFF.

J is TRBJ2-5 and V is TRBV5-4; D gene uncertain. Trimming cost V 4 bases and J 1 base, with 11 bases left between them. Germline V lookup: CDR1 SGHNT, CDR2 YYREEE (reference sequence). The CDR3 is made up of 14 amino acids. The CDR3 here is CASSPAGSQETQYF. In DNA, the CDR3 is TGTGCCAGCAGCCCCGCTGGGTCCCAAGAGACCCAGTACTTC.

Worth noting for this clonotype: An end of the junction does not agree with germline; a read error may underlie this. The V and J genes are TRBV11-1 and TRBJ2-3; no definite D call. Germline values: CDR1 SGHAT, CDR2 FQDESV (reference sequence). This CDR3 comprises 14 residues. CDR3 in amino acids: CATSTRITGDTQYF. The CDR3 DNA reads as TGTGCCACCAGCACCCGCATCACCGGAGATACGCAGTATTTT.

The chain joins TRBV29-1 to TRBJ2-7, with 7 bases lining up with TRBD1. After removal of 8 bases from V and 2 bases from J, the junction contained 9 bases not matched to a gene. CDR1 is SQVTM, CDR2 ANQGSEA, per germline. The CDR3 contains 13 residues. The CDR3 loop reads CSILQGRPYEQYF. The CDR3 DNA reads as TGCAGCATACTACAGGGGCGCCCCTACGAGCAGTACTTC.

The chain uses TRBV2 and TRBJ2-4; D remains unclear. Trimming cost V 8 bases and J 0 bases, with 8 bases left between them. This CDR3 contains 13 residues. Germline CDR1 and CDR2: SNHLY and FYNNEI. CDR3 residues: CASDGLAKNIQYF. Here the CDR3 DNA reads TGTGCCAGCGACGGGCTAGCCAAAAACATTCAGTACTTC. The full variable domain, rest sourced from reference TRBV2 and TRBJ2-4, is EPEVTQTPSHQVTQMGQEVILRCVPISNHLYFYWYRQILGQKVEFLVSFYNNEISEKSEIFDDQFSVERPDGSNFTLKIRSTKLEDSAMYFCASDGLAKNIQYFGAGTRLSVL.

The V and J genes are TRBV6-2 or TRBV6-3 and TRBJ2-2, with TRBD2 matching over 11 bases. Trimming cost V 6 bases and J 7 bases; bases outside gene matches: 7. The CDR3 extends over 15 amino acids. CDR1 and CDR2 from the germline V gene are MNHEY and SVGEGT. Here the CDR3 DNA reads TGTGCCAGCAGATCAACCGGGACTAGCGGCGGGGAGCTGTTTTTT. Protein sequence: CASRSTGTSGGELFF.

The rearrangement links TRBV6-2 or TRBV6-3 to TRBJ1-5, with D hard to call. The V gene's germline CDR1 is MNHEY and CDR2 SVGEGT. The ends were cut back, 10 bases at V and 4 bases at J, with 17 bases in the middle. The CDR3 loop spans 14 amino acids. Written as DNA, the CDR3 is TGTGCCACCTTGTCGAACAGAGTGAATCAGCCCCAGCATTTT. It encodes CATLSNRVNQPQHF.

The V and J genes are TRBV28 and TRBJ1-1; a weak D match, TRBD1 (6 bases). CDR1 MDHEN and CDR2 SYDVKM come from the germline V gene. The CDR3 contains 14 residues. The V end was cut by 3 bases, the J end by 8 bases, with 16 bases between. For the CDR3, the DNA is TGTGCCAGCAGTTTGGGACACCGGGGGCCCGAAGCTTTCTTT. It specifies CASSLGHRGPEAFF.

This chain uses TRBV20-1 with TRBJ1-4; a weak D match, TRBD1 (5 bases). In germline, CDR1 is DFQATT, CDR2 SNEGSKA (reference sequence). V dropped 3 bases and J dropped 1 base, with 6 bases sitting between them. There are 13 residues in the CDR3. CDR3 region: CSARTETNEKLFF. CDR3 bases: TGCAGTGCTAGGACAGAAACTAATGAAAAACTGTTTTTT.

This chain links TRBV28 with TRBJ2-4; maybe TRBD2 (6 bases). Looked up from germline, CDR1 is MDHEN and CDR2 is SYDVKM. The V gene lost 6 bases and the J gene lost 5 bases, with 20 bases spanning the gap. CDR3 length equals 16 residues. Here the CDR3 DNA reads TGTGCCAGCAGCTCGGCGGCAGGGAGGAGGGAAAACATTCAGTACTTC. Translating gives CASSSAAGRRENIQYF.

The CDR3: CASSLVAGAITDTQYF. CDR3 bases: TGTGCCAGCAGCTTAGTGGCGGGGGCTATCACAGATACGCAGTATTTT. The chain links TRBV7-2 to TRBJ2-3; tentative D call: TRBD2 (7 bases). This CDR3 is 16 amino acids long. Trimming removed 1 base from V and 2 bases from J, with 13 bases in between. The germline CDR1 and CDR2 sequences are SGHTA and FQGNSA.

V and J are TRBV29-1 and TRBJ2-5, with D tentatively TRBD1 (5 bases). From germline, CDR1 is SQVTM and CDR2 ANQGSEA. The CDR3 has 11 residues. Trimming removed 7 bases at V and 1 base at J, with 7 bases between. The CDR3 DNA sequence: TGCAGCGGACAGAGCCAAGAGACCCAGTACTTC. Its translation is CSGQSQETQYF.